Listed below are T cell receptor beta chains from one sample, sequenced in a study of early T cells in non-severe SARS-CoV-2 infection. One entry per CDR3 protein, called by TCRdb with MiXCR from the 5' RACE reads. The repertoire holds about 42,000 distinct CDR3 sequences, with roughly 7.1% as singletons. Sequences were obtained from whole blood. These receptors came from an adult who was a healthcare worker with PCR-confirmed SARS-CoV-2 infection or an uninfected control (not recorded which). CDR3s include the opening cysteine and the closing phenylalanine or tryptophan. Fields, in order: V gene, clone size, D gene, J gene, CDR3 protein, CDR3 DNA. The D gene is left open where the match is weak. Not every row has a clone size; where given, it reads once, few, many or a size class.

V gene: TRBV18; clone size: NA; D gene: TRBD1; J gene: TRBJ1-1; CDR3 protein: CASSPPGTGGTEAFF; CDR3 DNA: TGTGCCAGCTCACCACCCGGGACAGGGGGTACTGAAGCTTTCTTT
V gene: TRBV7-9; clone size: many; D gene: TRBD1; J gene: TRBJ1-2; CDR3 protein: CASSLDRGLGYTF; CDR3 DNA: TGTGCCAGCAGCCTCGACAGGGGGCTTGGCTACACCTTC
V gene: TRBV10-1; clone size: NA; D gene: NA; J gene: TRBJ2-3; CDR3 protein: CASSGQGTDTQYF; CDR3 DNA: TGCGCCAGCAGTGGACAGGGCACAGATACGCAGTATTTT
V gene: TRBV24-1; clone size: many; D gene: NA; J gene: TRBJ2-1; CDR3 protein: CATSEGPLTYNEQFF; CDR3 DNA: TGTGCCACCAGTGAAGGACCTCTAACGTACAATGAGCAGTTCTTC
V gene: TRBV10-3; clone size: NA; D gene: NA; J gene: TRBJ2-5; CDR3 protein: CAIRDSRETQYF; CDR3 DNA: TGTGCCATCAGGGACAGTAGAGAGACCCAGTACTTC
V gene: TRBV29-1; clone size: many; D gene: NA; J gene: TRBJ1-5; CDR3 protein: CSAGWGYSNQPQHF; CDR3 DNA: TGCAGCGCGGGTTGGGGTTATAGCAATCAGCCCCAGCATTTT
V gene: TRBV7-8; clone size: NA; D gene: TRBD2; J gene: TRBJ2-3; CDR3 protein: CASSKSGESTDTQYF; CDR3 DNA: TGTGCCAGCAGCAAAAGCGGGGAGAGCACAGATACGCAGTATTTT
V gene: TRBV5-8; clone size: few; D gene: TRBD1; J gene: TRBJ2-7; CDR3 protein: CASSTKTTGTYEQYF; CDR3 DNA: TGTGCCAGCAGCACGAAAACGACAGGGACCTACGAGCAGTACTTC
V gene: TRBV7-2; clone size: NA; D gene: TRBD1; J gene: TRBJ2-1; CDR3 protein: CASSLVGGLTNEQFF; CDR3 DNA: TGTGCCAGCAGCTTAGTAGGGGGCCTTACAAATGAGCAGTTCTTC
V gene: TRBV4-2; clone size: few; D gene: NA; J gene: TRBJ1-5; CDR3 protein: CASSQVFGGSNQPQHF; CDR3 DNA: TGTGCCAGCAGCCAAGTTTTTGGGGGCAGCAATCAGCCCCAGCATTTT
V gene: TRBV7-9; clone size: many; D gene: NA; J gene: TRBJ1-4; CDR3 protein: CASSFPGATATNEKLFF; CDR3 DNA: TGTGCCAGCAGCTTCCCGGGGGCCACCGCAACTAATGAAAAACTGTTTTTT
V gene: TRBV10-2; clone size: few; D gene: TRBD2; J gene: TRBJ2-7; CDR3 protein: CASSLTSGGTEDEQYF; CDR3 DNA: TGCGCCAGCAGCTTGACTAGCGGGGGAACGGAAGACGAGCAGTACTTC
V gene: TRBV18; clone size: many; D gene: NA; J gene: TRBJ1-4; CDR3 protein: CASSPPGGADEKLFF; CDR3 DNA: TGTGCCAGCTCACCCCCCGGGGGCGCGGATGAAAAACTGTTTTTT
V gene: TRBV6-1; clone size: few; D gene: NA; J gene: TRBJ2-2; CDR3 protein: CASSEARTGELFF; CDR3 DNA: TGTGCCAGCAGTGAAGCGCGCACCGGGGAGCTGTTTTTT
V gene: TRBV30; clone size: NA; D gene: NA; J gene: TRBJ1-2; CDR3 protein: CAWSVKAAYGYTF; CDR3 DNA: TGTGCCTGGAGTGTAAAGGCCGCCTATGGCTACACCTTC
V gene: TRBV7-3; clone size: NA; D gene: TRBD1; J gene: TRBJ2-1; CDR3 protein: CASSLGQGPYNEQFF; CDR3 DNA: TGTGCCAGCAGCCTGGGACAGGGGCCCTACAATGAGCAGTTCTTC
V gene: TRBV28; clone size: few; D gene: NA; J gene: TRBJ1-2; CDR3 protein: CASSTGFGGYTF; CDR3 DNA: TGTGCCAGCAGCACAGGGTTTGGAGGCTACACCTTC
V gene: TRBV5-1; clone size: few; D gene: NA; J gene: TRBJ2-7; CDR3 protein: CASSGRTDRLKDEQYF; CDR3 DNA: TGCGCCAGCAGCGGCAGGACAGATAGACTTAAAGACGAGCAGTACTTC
V gene: TRBV11-2; clone size: many; D gene: NA; J gene: TRBJ1-6; CDR3 protein: CASSLAGLENSPLHF; CDR3 DNA: TGTGCCAGCAGCTTAGCTGGCCTCGAGAATTCACCCCTCCACTTT
V gene: TRBV11-3; clone size: few; D gene: NA; J gene: TRBJ2-1; CDR3 protein: CASSLDPGGANEQFF; CDR3 DNA: TGTGCCAGCAGCTTAGATCCTGGCGGGGCCAATGAGCAGTTCTTC
V gene: TRBV20-1; clone size: few; D gene: NA; J gene: TRBJ1-3; CDR3 protein: CSAADSTALGNTIYF; CDR3 DNA: TGCAGTGCTGCCGATTCGACCGCGTTGGGGAACACCATATATTTT
V gene: TRBV5-1; clone size: many; D gene: NA; J gene: TRBJ2-2; CDR3 protein: CASSFRTINTGELFF; CDR3 DNA: TGCGCCAGCAGCTTTCGGACCATCAACACCGGGGAGCTGTTTTTT
V gene: TRBV6-5; clone size: NA; D gene: TRBD2; J gene: TRBJ2-7; CDR3 protein: CASSRGIAGGIAYEQYF; CDR3 DNA: TGTGCCAGCTCCCGAGGGATAGCGGGGGGCATAGCCTACGAGCAGTACTTC
V gene: TRBV2; clone size: NA; D gene: NA; J gene: TRBJ2-7; CDR3 protein: CASSVLEQYF; CDR3 DNA: TGTGCCAGCAGTGTACTGGAGCAGTACTTC
V gene: TRBV27; clone size: NA; D gene: NA; J gene: TRBJ1-5; CDR3 protein: CASSTRQGPQHF; CDR3 DNA: TGTGCCAGCAGTACCCGGCAGGGGCCCCAGCATTTT
V gene: TRBV11-2; clone size: NA; D gene: NA; J gene: TRBJ1-1; CDR3 protein: CASSLVSGGEAFF; CDR3 DNA: TGTGCCAGCAGCTTAGTTTCCGGGGGCGAAGCTTTCTTT
V gene: TRBV27; clone size: few; D gene: TRBD1; J gene: TRBJ2-1; CDR3 protein: CASRPGQGASEQFF; CDR3 DNA: TGTGCCAGCAGGCCGGGACAGGGGGCGAGTGAGCAGTTCTTC
V gene: TRBV29-1; clone size: few; D gene: TRBD1; J gene: TRBJ2-3; CDR3 protein: CSVEVWDRVTDTQYF; CDR3 DNA: TGCAGCGTTGAAGTTTGGGACAGGGTGACAGATACGCAGTATTTT
V gene: TRBV30; clone size: many; D gene: NA; J gene: TRBJ2-5; CDR3 protein: CAWSVGGLLKTQYF; CDR3 DNA: TGTGCCTGGAGTGTAGGGGGGCTACTAAAGACCCAGTACTTC
V gene: TRBV5-1; clone size: NA; D gene: NA; J gene: TRBJ2-1; CDR3 protein: CASSVGDSGPDEQFF; CDR3 DNA: TGCGCCAGCAGCGTAGGTGACAGCGGCCCCGATGAGCAGTTCTTC
V gene: TRBV6-4; clone size: NA; D gene: TRBD1; J gene: TRBJ2-1; CDR3 protein: CASSGRTGSAEQFF; CDR3 DNA: TGTGCCAGCAGTGGCCGGACAGGGTCCGCTGAGCAGTTCTTC
V gene: TRBV4-2; clone size: many; D gene: NA; J gene: TRBJ1-2; CDR3 protein: CASSQEQAGDGYTF; CDR3 DNA: TGTGCCAGCAGCCAAGAACAGGCGGGGGATGGCTACACCTTC
V gene: TRBV6-2/TRBV6-3; clone size: few; D gene: NA; J gene: TRBJ1-1; CDR3 protein: CASSYSANTEAFF; CDR3 DNA: TGTGCCAGCAGTTACTCGGCGAACACTGAAGCTTTCTTT
V gene: TRBV6-5; clone size: few; D gene: NA; J gene: TRBJ2-3; CDR3 protein: CASGRSIITDTQYF; CDR3 DNA: TGTGCCAGCGGCCGTAGTATAATAACAGATACGCAGTATTTT
V gene: TRBV19; clone size: NA; D gene: NA; J gene: TRBJ1-2; CDR3 protein: CASTASPSDGYTF; CDR3 DNA: TGTGCCAGTACGGCGAGCCCTTCTGATGGCTACACCTTC
V gene: TRBV29-1; clone size: NA; D gene: NA; J gene: TRBJ2-4; CDR3 protein: CSPGGRAKNIQYF; CDR3 DNA: TGCAGCCCCGGGGGCAGGGCCAAAAACATTCAGTACTTC
V gene: TRBV7-9; clone size: few; D gene: TRBD1; J gene: TRBJ2-7; CDR3 protein: CASSWPGQNSYEQYF; CDR3 DNA: TGTGCCAGCAGTTGGCCGGGACAGAACTCCTACGAGCAGTACTTC
V gene: TRBV5-5; clone size: many; D gene: TRBD1; J gene: TRBJ2-7; CDR3 protein: CASSPTGQLYEQYF; CDR3 DNA: TGTGCCAGCAGCCCTACGGGACAGCTCTACGAGCAGTACTTC
V gene: TRBV20-1; clone size: few; D gene: TRBD2; J gene: TRBJ2-5; CDR3 protein: CSASFESGTSVETQYF; CDR3 DNA: TGCAGTGCTAGTTTCGAAAGCGGGACTAGCGTAGAGACCCAGTACTTC